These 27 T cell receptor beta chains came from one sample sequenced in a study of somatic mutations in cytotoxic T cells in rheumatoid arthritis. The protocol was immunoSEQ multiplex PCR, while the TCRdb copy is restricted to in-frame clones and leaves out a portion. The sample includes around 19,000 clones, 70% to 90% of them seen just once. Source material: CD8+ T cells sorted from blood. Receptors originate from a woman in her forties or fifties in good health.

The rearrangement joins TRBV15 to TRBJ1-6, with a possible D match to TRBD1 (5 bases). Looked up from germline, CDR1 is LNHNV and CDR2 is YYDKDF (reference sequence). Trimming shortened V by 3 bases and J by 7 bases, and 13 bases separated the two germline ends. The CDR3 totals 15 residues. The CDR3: CATSSARDSNSPLHF. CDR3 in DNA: TGTGCCACCAGCAGCGCGAGGGACTCCAATTCACCCCTCCACTTT.

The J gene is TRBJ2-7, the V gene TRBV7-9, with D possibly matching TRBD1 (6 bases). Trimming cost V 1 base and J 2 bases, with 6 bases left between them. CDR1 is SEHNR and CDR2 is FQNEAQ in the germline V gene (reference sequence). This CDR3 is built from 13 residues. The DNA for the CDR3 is TGTGCCAGCAGCTTAGGGACAGCCTACGAGCAGTACTTC. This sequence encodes CASSLGTAYEQYF.

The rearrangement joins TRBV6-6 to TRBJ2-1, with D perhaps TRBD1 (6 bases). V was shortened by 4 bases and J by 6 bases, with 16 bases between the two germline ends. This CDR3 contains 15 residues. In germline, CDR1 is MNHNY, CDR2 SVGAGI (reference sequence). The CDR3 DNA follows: TGTGCCAGCAGTTCTTCTTGGGGGCAATTCAATGAGCAGTTCTTC. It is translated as CASSSSWGQFNEQFF.

The CDR3 sequence is CASAERGGWQETQYF. CDR3 nucleotides: TGTGCCAGCGCCGAGCGGGGGGGATGGCAAGAGACCCAGTACTTC. This sequence joins TRBV2 and TRBJ2-5, with TRBD2 matching 10 bases. This CDR3 comprises 15 residues. Germline V gene data show CDR1 as SNHLY and CDR2 as FYNNEI. Trimming cost V 8 bases and J 2 bases; bases outside gene matches: 8.

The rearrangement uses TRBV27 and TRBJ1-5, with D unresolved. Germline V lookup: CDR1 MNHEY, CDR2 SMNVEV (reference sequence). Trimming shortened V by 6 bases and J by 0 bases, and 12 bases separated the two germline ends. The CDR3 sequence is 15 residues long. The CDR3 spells CASRHTLYSNQPQHF. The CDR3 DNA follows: TGTGCCAGCAGGCACACTCTTTATAGCAATCAGCCCCAGCATTTT.

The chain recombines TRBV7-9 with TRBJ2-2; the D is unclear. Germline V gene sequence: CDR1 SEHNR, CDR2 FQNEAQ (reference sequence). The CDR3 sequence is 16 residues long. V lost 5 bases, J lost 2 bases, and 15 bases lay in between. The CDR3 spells CASSPWQVLNTGELFF. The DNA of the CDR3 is TGTGCCAGCAGCCCCTGGCAGGTCCTTAACACCGGGGAGCTGTTTTTT.

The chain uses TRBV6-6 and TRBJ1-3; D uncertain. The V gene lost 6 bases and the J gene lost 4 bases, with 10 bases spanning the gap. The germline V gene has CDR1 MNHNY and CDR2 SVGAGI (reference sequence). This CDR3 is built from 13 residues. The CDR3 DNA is TGTGCCAGCAGCGAGATACCCGGAAACACCATATATTTT. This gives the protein CASSEIPGNTIYF.

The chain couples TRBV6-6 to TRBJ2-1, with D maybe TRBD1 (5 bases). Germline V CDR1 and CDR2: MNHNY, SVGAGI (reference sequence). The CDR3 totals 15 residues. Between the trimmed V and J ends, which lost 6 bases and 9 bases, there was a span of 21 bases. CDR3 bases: TGTGCCAGCAGCAGCACTTACGACAGTTGGGGTGAGCAGTTCTTC. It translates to CASSSTYDSWGEQFF.

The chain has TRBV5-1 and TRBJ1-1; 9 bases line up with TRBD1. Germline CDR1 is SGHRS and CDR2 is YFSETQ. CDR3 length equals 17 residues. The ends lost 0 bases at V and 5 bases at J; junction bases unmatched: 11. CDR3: CASSLVGSLGQGTEAFF. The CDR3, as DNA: TGCGCCAGCAGCTTGGTCGGCAGCTTGGGACAGGGAACTGAAGCTTTCTTT.

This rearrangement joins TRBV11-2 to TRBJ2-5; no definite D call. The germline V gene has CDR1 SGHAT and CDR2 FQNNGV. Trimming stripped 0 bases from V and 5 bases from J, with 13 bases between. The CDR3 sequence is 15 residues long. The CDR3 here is CASSLDLGGGETQYF. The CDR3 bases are TGTGCCAGCAGCTTAGATTTGGGTGGTGGGGAGACCCAGTACTTC.

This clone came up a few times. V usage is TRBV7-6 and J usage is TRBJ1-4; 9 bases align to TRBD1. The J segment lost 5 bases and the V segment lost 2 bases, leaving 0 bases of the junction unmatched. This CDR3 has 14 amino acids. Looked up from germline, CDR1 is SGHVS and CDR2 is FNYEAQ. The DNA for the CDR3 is TGTGCCAGCAGCTTAACAGGGGGCAATGAAAAACTGTTTTTT. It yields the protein CASSLTGGNEKLFF. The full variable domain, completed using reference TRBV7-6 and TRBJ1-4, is GAGVSQSPRYKVTKRGQDVALRCDPISGHVSLYWYRQALGQGPEFLTYFNYEAQQDKSGLPNDRFSAERPEGSISTLTIQRTEQRDSAMYRCASSLTGGNEKLFFGSGTQLSVL.

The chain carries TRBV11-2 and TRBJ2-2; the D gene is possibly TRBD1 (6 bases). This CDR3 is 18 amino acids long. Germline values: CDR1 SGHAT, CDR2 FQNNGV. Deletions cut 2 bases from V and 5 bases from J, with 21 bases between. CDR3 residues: CASSLIPAGAPRTGELFF. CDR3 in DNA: TGTGCCAGCAGCTTAATTCCCGCAGGGGCACCCAGGACCGGGGAGCTGTTTTTT.

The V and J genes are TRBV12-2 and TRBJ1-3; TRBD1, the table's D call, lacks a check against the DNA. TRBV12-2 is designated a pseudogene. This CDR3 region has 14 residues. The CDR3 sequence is CASKDRVSGNTIYF. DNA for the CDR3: TGTGCAAGTAAAGACAGGGTTTCCGGAAACACCATATATTTT.

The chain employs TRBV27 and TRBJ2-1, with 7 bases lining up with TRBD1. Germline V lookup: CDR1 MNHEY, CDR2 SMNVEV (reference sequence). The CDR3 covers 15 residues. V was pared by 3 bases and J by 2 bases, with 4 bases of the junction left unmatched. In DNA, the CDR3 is TGTGCCAGCAGTTTGGGACAGTACACCTACAATGAGCAGTTCTTC. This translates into CASSLGQYTYNEQFF.

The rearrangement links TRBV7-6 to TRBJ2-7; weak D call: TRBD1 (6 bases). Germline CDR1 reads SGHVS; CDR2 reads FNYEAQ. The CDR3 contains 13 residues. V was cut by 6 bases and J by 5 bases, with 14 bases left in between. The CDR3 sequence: CASSFPGENEQYF. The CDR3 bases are TGTGCCAGCAGTTTTCCAGGGGAGAACGAGCAGTACTTC.

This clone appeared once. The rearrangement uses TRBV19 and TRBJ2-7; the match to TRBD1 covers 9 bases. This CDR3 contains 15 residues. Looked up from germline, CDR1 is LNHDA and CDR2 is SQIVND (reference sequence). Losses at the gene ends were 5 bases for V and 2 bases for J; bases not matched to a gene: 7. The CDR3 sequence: CASSWSGQGPYEQYV. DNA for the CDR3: TGTGCCAGTAGTTGGTCGGGACAGGGACCCTACGAGCAGTACGTC.

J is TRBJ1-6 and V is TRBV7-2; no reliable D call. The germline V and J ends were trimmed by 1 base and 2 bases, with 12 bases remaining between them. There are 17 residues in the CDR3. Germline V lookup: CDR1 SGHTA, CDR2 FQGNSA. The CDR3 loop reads CASSLGPSSAYNSPLHF. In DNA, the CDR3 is TGTGCCAGCAGCTTAGGGCCATCAAGCGCCTATAATTCACCCCTCCACTTT.

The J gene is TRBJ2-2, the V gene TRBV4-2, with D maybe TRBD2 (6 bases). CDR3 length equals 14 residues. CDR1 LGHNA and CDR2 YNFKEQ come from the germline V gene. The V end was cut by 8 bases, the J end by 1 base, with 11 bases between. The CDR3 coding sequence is TGTGCCAGCTGCGGGGCTTTGAACACCGGGGAGCTGTTTTTT. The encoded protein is CASCGALNTGELFF.

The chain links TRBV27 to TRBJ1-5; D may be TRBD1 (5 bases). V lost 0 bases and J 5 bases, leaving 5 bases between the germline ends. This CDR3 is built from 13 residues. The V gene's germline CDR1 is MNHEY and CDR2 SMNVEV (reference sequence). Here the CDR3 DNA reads TGTGCCAGCAGTTTATCGGGGGATCAGCCCCAGCATTTT. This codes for CASSLSGDQPQHF.

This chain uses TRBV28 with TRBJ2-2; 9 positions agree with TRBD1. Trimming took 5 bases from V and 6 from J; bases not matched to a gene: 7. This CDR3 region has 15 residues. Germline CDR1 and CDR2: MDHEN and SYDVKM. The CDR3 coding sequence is TGTGCCAGCAGTATAACAGGGGGCGGAGCCGGGGAGCTGTTTTTT. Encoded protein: CASSITGGGAGELFF.

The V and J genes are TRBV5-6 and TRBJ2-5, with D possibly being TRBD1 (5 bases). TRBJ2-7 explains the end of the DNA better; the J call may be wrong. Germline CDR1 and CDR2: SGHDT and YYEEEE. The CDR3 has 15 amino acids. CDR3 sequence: CASSLRGIGTYEQYF. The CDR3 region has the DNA TGTGCCAGCAGCTTAAGGGGTATTGGGACCTACGAGCAGTACTTC.

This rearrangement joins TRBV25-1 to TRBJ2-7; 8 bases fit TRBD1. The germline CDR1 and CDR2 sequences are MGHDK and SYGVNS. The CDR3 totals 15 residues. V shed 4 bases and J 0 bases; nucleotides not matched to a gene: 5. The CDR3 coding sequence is TGTGCCAGCAGTGTGGGACAGGCTTACTCCTACGAGCAGTACTTC. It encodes CASSVGQAYSYEQYF.

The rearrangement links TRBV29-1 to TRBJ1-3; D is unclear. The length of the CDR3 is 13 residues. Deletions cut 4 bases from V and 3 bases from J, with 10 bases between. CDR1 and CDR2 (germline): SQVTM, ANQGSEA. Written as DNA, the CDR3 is TGCAGCGTTGGAGAAGAAAGTGGAAACACCATATATTTT. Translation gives CSVGEESGNTIYF.

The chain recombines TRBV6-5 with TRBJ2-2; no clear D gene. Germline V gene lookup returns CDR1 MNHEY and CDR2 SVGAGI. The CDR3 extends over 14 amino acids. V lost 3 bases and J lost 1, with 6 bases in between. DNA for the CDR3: TGTGCCAGCAGTTATGGAGTGAACACCGGGGAGCTGTTTTTT. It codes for CASSYGVNTGELFF.

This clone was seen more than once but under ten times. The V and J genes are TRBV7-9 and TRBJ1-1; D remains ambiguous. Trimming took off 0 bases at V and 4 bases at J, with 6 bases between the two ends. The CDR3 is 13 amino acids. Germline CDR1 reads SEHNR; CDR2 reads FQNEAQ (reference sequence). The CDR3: CASSLAWGTEAFF. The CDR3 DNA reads TGTGCCAGCAGCTTAGCATGGGGCACTGAAGCTTTCTTT. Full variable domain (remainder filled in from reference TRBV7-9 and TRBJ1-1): DTGVSQNPRHKITKRGQNVTFRCDPISEHNRLYWYRQTLGQGPEFLTYFQNEAQLEKSRLLSDRFSAERPKGSFSTLEIQRTEQGDSAMYLCASSLAWGTEAFFGQGTRLTVV.

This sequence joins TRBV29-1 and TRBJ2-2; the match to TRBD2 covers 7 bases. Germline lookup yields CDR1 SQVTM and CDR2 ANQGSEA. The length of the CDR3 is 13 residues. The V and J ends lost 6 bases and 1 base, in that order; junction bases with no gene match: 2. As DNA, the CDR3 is TGCAGCGTGAGCGGGGAGAACACCGGGGAGCTGTTTTTT. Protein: CSVSGENTGELFF.

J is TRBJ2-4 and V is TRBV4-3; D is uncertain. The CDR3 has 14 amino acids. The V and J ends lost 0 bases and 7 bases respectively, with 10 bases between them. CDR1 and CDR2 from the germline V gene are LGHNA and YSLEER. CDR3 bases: TGCGCCAGCAGCCAAGATAACTCGAGGAACATTCAGTACTTC. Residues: CASSQDNSRNIQYF.